One sample yielded the 4 T cell receptor beta chains listed below, sequenced in a study of regulatory T cells in long-lasting Graves disease. The time point here: newly diagnosed GD, antithyroid drugs for less than 3 months. PBMCs provided the RNA from which the TCR library was made. Arm-PCR of CDR3 regions and iRepertoire HTBI primers were used to build TCR beta libraries. MiXCR, run by TCRdb on the multiplex PCR reads, gives a single entry per CDR3 protein. The sample contains under 400,000 distinct CDR3 sequences, 16% of which appear only once. The same specimen was also included in a second study, on T cells in Graves' hyperthyroidism and ophthalmopathy.

The material was peripheral blood mononuclear cells (PBMCs), obtained at new diagnosis, from a patient treated with antithyroid drugs. These receptors were obtained from a man aged 35 to 55 with Graves disease.

The table lists this clonotype with many counts. The J gene is TRBJ2-1, the V gene TRBV27, with TRBD1 identical over 9 bases. This CDR3 comprises 15 residues. Germline loops: CDR1 MNHEY, CDR2 SMNVEV (reference sequence). V was pared by 3 bases and J by 7 bases, with 7 bases of the junction left unmatched. The CDR3 bases are TGTGCCAGCAGTTTTTGGGACAGGGTGGGGAATGAGCAGTTCTTC. It specifies CASSFWDRVGNEQFF.

For this clonotype: A single base separates this from a much larger clone, so it may be a read error. The CDR3: CASSQGPGGSTEAFF. The CDR3 nucleotides read TGCGCCAGCAGCCAAGGTCCCGGGGGGAGCACTGAAGCTTTCTTT. This sequence joins TRBV7-9 and TRBJ1-1; possible D gene TRBD1, 5 bases. The CDR3 totals 15 residues. Germline V gene data show CDR1 as SEHNR and CDR2 as FQNEAQ (reference sequence).

Ten or more counts support this clonotype. This chain uses TRBV5-1 with TRBJ1-1, with no clear D. Germline CDR1 reads SGHRS; CDR2 reads YFSETQ. Trimming removed 0 bases from V and 8 bases from J, with 14 bases in between. The length of the CDR3 is 14 residues. CDR3 protein: CASSLGRPESEAFF. DNA of the CDR3: TGCGCCAGCAGCTTGGGCAGGCCCGAATCAGAAGCTTTCTTT.

This clonotype was detected many times. The chain couples TRBV5-1 to TRBJ2-2; no clear D gene. Trimming removed 2 bases at V and 1 base at J, with 12 bases between. CDR1 SGHRS and CDR2 YFSETQ come from the germline V gene. The CDR3 has 16 amino acids. As DNA, the CDR3 is TGCGCCAGCAGCTTAGACCCTCCGGGGAACACCGGGGAGCTGTTTTTT. Amino acids: CASSLDPPGNTGELFF.